This record looks at one TCR beta chain sequence and its context. The gene symbols are mouse symbols. The missing CDR3 end, 1 residue past where the read stops, is filled in from the germline J gene. Sequencing used immunoSEQ multiplex PCR; TCRdb keeps in-frame clones, though not all of them. The sample lists 17,000 or so clones, roughly two thirds occurring once. The data were taken from a study of tissue T cells after allogeneic stem cell transplantation. The CDR3 runs 13 residues. V was cut by 0 bases and J by 4 bases, with 4 bases left in between. Germline loops: CDR1 LGHNA, CDR2 YNLKQL (reference sequence).

Sequenced sample: spleen. The V call is TRBV5, the J call TRBJ1-5; D gene uncertain. The receptor was derived from a female BALB/c mouse in good health. The MHC haplotype of this mouse line is H2-d. CDR3 DNA, as far as it was read: TGTGCCAGCAGCCAAGACTTTAACCAGGCTCCGCTT. Encoded protein: CASSQDFNQAPL. From start to end, the CDR3 is CASSQDFNQAPLF.